This T cell receptor beta chain was sequenced during a study of blood T cell repertoires in COVID-19. In the study overall: The samples span acute and convalescent COVID-19 from the United States, Italy and Spain. T cells, B-cell-depleted T cells, or PBMCs provided the cDNA or gDNA that served as material.

The germline V gene encodes CDR1 SGHTS and CDR2 YDEGEE. The V gene lost 0 bases and the J gene lost 0 bases, with 9 bases spanning the gap. The CDR3 consists of 15 residues. As originally analysed: How many nucleated cells were present was estimated from reference gene primer amplification. The table came from immunoSEQ multiplex PCR; TCRdb's copy has only in-frame clones and leaves some out. V, J and clone size are those of that table, while D and trimming were read from the DNA. The sample has about 210,000 clones, about four fifths seen once. The chain is built from TRBV5-8 and TRBJ1-1; D uncertain. The sequence derives from a woman in her thirties or forties with acute or convalescent COVID-19. Sequencing was done on a sample of peripheral blood. CDR3 bases: TGTGCCAGCAGCTTGGTGCAGAACATGAACACTGAAGCTTTCTTT. Its translation: CASSLVQNMNTEAFF.